The rows below give T cell receptor beta chains drawn from one sample of a study of response to subunit inactivated influenza vaccine. One entry per CDR3 protein results from TCRdb running MiXCR on the RT-PCR reads. The sample gives over 800,000 distinct CDR3 sequences, 21% of which show up once; roughly 10% is in the top ten. Here the sequenced sample was PBMCs from blood, taken less than 6 days after vaccination. The receptor source for this set is a man aged 50-59 years who received an inactivated influenza vaccine. The CDR3 runs from the conserved cysteine through the conserved F or W. The order of the fields is CDR3 length, V gene, CDR3 protein.

14	TRBV10-3	CAIRQTDTNYGYTF
14	TRBV28	CASSLRTSWYEQYF
17	TRBV7-8	CASSWRQGRRATDTQYF
17	TRBV12-3/TRBV12-4	CASSDRGRGAAYNEQFF
15	TRBV5-1	CASSPVLSAAGELFF
16	TRBV6-5	CASSYSYRGIYNEQFF
13	TRBV15	CATSSAQRETQYF
19	TRBV28	CASRPPPLNRGQDPYEQYF
16	TRBV14	CASSPLTSGSGDTQYF
15	TRBV5-6	CASSFLATVGVEAFF
19	TRBV11-1	CASSPATSGGRSSYNEQFF
14	TRBV5-1	CASSWAEGPYEQYF
13	TRBV5-1	CASSPGTNYGYTF
15	TRBV12-3/TRBV12-4	CATSGTSGRGNEQFF
12	TRBV12-3/TRBV12-4	CATRLGTDTQYF
13	TRBV20-1	CSAPRPGGNEQFF
16	TRBV20-1	CSAQPGQPAATDTQYF
15	TRBV9	CASTYSGESYNEQFF
17	TRBV6-2/TRBV6-3	CASSYSRREEGRYEQYF
14	TRBV2	CASNPGALSNEQFF
17	TRBV20-1	CSARTSGRPYSYNEQFF
12	TRBV12-3/TRBV12-4	CASSYSNYGYTF
13	TRBV28	CASSRRIPGELFF
14	TRBV6-2/TRBV6-3	CASGTLGGDQPQHF
16	TRBV11-3	CASSLGSGRSADTQYF
13	TRBV11-1	CASSSPNRGDYTF
14	TRBV12-3/TRBV12-4	CAIARGAGSYGYTF
16	TRBV7-2	CASSLAGTGFPYEQYF
16	TRBV12-3/TRBV12-4	CASSLVWGLAGNTIYF
14	TRBV4-3	CASSHQARNTEAFF
15	TRBV12-3/TRBV12-4	CASSLQGLNTGELFF
15	TRBV6-1	CASNTGTLAQETQYF
15	TRBV4-3	CASSQDRFIGNTIYF
14	TRBV11-2	CASSRRWGSDEQFF
12	TRBV5-6	CASSAVQETQYF
14	TRBV21-1	CASSRGGERETQYF
15	TRBV19	CASSPRTGLADTQYF
17	TRBV29-1	CSVATRLAGANTGELFF
12	TRBV7-2	CASSFQLGELFF
14	TRBV4-3	CASSQATGGGEQYF
14	TRBV4-3	CASSQGFLGNTIYF
17	TRBV4-2	CASSQGVYSHLSTEAFF
15	TRBV12-3/TRBV12-4	CASRPPGTVREKLFF
15	TRBV15	CATSRGRGTPETQYF
12	TRBV29-1	CSVQGGEETQYF
15	TRBV7-3	CASSFGTGGADTQYF
12	TRBV25-1	CASSEFGEKLFF
16	TRBV12-3/TRBV12-4	CASSSRTGVMNTEAFF
15	TRBV4-2	CASSDRTSGSGEQFF
17	TRBV11-2	CASSLDWGQGRTGELFF
14	TRBV6-1	CASSIQGVGYGYTF
16	TRBV4-2	CASSQGRDSSYNEQFF
15	TRBV5-1	CASSTTGPTNEKLFF
16	TRBV7-2	CASSSRRGAATGELFF